Described below is a single T cell receptor beta chain sequence and its context. These data are taken from a study of blood T cells in healthy people across ages. Using a J-beta primer mix together with a sample-barcoded 5' primer, a second PCR was run for roughly 6 to 11 cycles. TCRdb reanalysed the 5' RACE reads using MiXCR and keeps one entry per CDR3 protein. The sample consists of 1,500,000 or so distinct CDR3 sequences, 40% to 45% of them appearing once. Trimming took off 6 bases at V and 8 bases at J, with 10 bases between the two ends. The CDR3 is 11 amino acids. Germline values: CDR1 SGHTA, CDR2 FQGNSA.

The specimen was blood. The V gene is TRBV7-2, the J gene TRBJ1-1; maybe TRBD1 (5 bases). This TCR derives from a woman between 18 and 29 years old in good health. For the CDR3, the DNA is TGTGCCAGCAGGAGGGGCCCGGAAGCTTTCTTT. Its translation is CASRRGPEAFF.